The 19 T cell receptor beta chains below all came from one sample that was sequenced in a study of blood T cell repertoires in COVID-19. TCRdb's copy holds only in-frame clones and misses some; the assay was immunoSEQ multiplex PCR. Of 80,000 to 90,000 clones in the sample, around nine tenths were seen once. The sample consisted of peripheral blood. Receptors originate from a man aged 55 to 69 with acute or convalescent COVID-19.

The CDR3 loop is CATSPSDYGYTF. The CDR3 region has the DNA TGTGCCACCAGCCCCAGCGATTATGGCTACACCTTC. The chain joins TRBV15 to TRBJ1-2, with D hard to call. This CDR3 is 12 amino acids long. Trimming took 5 bases from V and 5 from J, leaving 9 bases between them. The V gene's germline CDR1 is LNHNV and CDR2 YYDKDF (reference sequence). Looking up the rest from reference TRBV15 and TRBJ1-2 gives the full variable domain: DAMVIQNPRYQVTQFGKPVTLSCSQTLNHNVMYWYQQKSSQAPKLLFHYYDKDFNNEADTPDNFQSRRPNTSFCFLDIRSPGLGDTAMYLCATSPSDYGYTFGSGTRLTVV.

This clone came up once. The V gene is TRBV19, the J gene TRBJ1-3, with 7 bases that match TRBD1. Looked up from germline, CDR1 is LNHDA and CDR2 is SQIVND (reference sequence). This CDR3 region has 14 residues. V was clipped by 5 bases and J by 4 bases; unmatched bases: 5. For the CDR3, the DNA is TGTGCCAGTAGTCCGAGGGACAGAGGAAACACCATATATTTT. This encodes CASSPRDRGNTIYF.

J is TRBJ1-2 and V is TRBV19; 8 nucleotides line up with TRBD1. The CDR3 spans 14 residues. The J segment lost 3 bases and the V segment lost 4 bases, leaving 4 bases of the junction unmatched. The germline gives CDR1 LNHDA, CDR2 SQIVND (reference sequence). This chain's CDR3 is CASSTPGGDYGYTF. CDR3 sequence (DNA): TGTGCCAGTAGTACCCCAGGGGGCGACTATGGCTACACCTTC.

The genes are TRBV4-3 and TRBJ2-7; a weak D match, TRBD2 (5 bases). The germline gives CDR1 LGHNA, CDR2 YSLEER. Trimming took 8 bases from V and 3 from J, leaving 17 bases between them. This CDR3 region has 14 residues. The CDR3 sequence: CASSRAWGDYEQYF. CDR3 in DNA: TGCGCCAGCTCCCGCGCGTGGGGAGACTACGAGCAGTACTTC.

The CDR3 loop reads CASSPSNTYGGEKLFF. The CDR3 bases are TGTGCCAGCTCACCTAGCAACACTTATGGTGGTGAAAAACTGTTTTTT. The chain joins TRBV18 to TRBJ1-4; no firm D call. The CDR3 is made up of 16 amino acids. Germline CDR1 and CDR2: KGHSH and LQKENI. V lost 3 bases and J lost 7, with 18 bases in between.

The chain employs TRBV7-2 and TRBJ2-1; 9 nucleotides line up with TRBD1. Germline trimming cut 1 base from V and 11 bases from J; bases unmatched to any gene: 6. Germline assignment: CDR1 SGHTA and CDR2 FQGNSA. The CDR3 loop spans 14 amino acids. The CDR3 region has the DNA TGTGCCAGCAGCTTAGAAGTGACAGGGGGGAAGCAGTTCTTC. Residues: CASSLEVTGGKQFF.

The chain links TRBV7-2 to TRBJ2-3; 14 positions agree with TRBD2. This CDR3 is 15 amino acids long. The J segment lost 4 bases and the V segment lost 5 bases, leaving 2 bases of the junction unmatched. From germline, CDR1 is SGHTA and CDR2 FQGNSA. CDR3 nucleotide sequence: TGTGCCAGCAGCCGGGGACTAGCGGGGGCAGATACGCAGTATTTT. It codes for CASSRGLAGADTQYF.

V gene TRBV3-1 (or the pseudogene TRBV3-2) combines with J gene TRBJ1-3; no reliable D call. Trimming took 4 bases from V and 0 from J, leaving 10 bases between them. The germline gives CDR1 LGHDT, CDR2 YNNKEL (reference sequence). This CDR3 is built from 15 residues. This CDR3 is CASSLGGPSGNTIYF. DNA of the CDR3: TGTGCCAGCAGCCTAGGCGGGCCCTCTGGAAACACCATATATTTT.

The chain is built from TRBV7-6 and TRBJ1-6, with D possibly matching TRBD1 (5 bases). The CDR3 has 16 residues. From germline, CDR1 is SGHVS and CDR2 FNYEAQ. V was pared by 2 bases and J by 2 bases, with 10 bases between. CDR3 sequence: CASSLQGNAYNSPLHF. The CDR3 DNA reads TGTGCCAGCAGCTTACAGGGTAACGCCTATAATTCACCCCTCCACTTT.

The chain uses TRBV27 and TRBJ1-1, with 8 bases aligning to TRBD1. The CDR3 has 15 amino acids. Trimming at V came to 6 bases and at J to 0 bases, leaving 6 bases not matched to a gene. CDR1 and CDR2 from the germline V gene are MNHEY and SMNVEV (reference sequence). DNA for the CDR3: TGTGCCAGCAGAACAAGACAGGGGTTGAACACTGAAGCTTTCTTT. Encoded protein: CASRTRQGLNTEAFF.

This rearrangement joins TRBV12-5 to TRBJ1-2; TRBD1 aligns across 7 bases. Trimming took 5 bases from V and 0 from J; bases not matched to a gene: 3. CDR3 length equals 14 residues. Germline lookup yields CDR1 LGHNT and CDR2 FRNRAP. The CDR3 loop reads CASGPDRTNYGYTF. Written as DNA, the CDR3 is TGTGCTAGTGGTCCGGACAGGACTAACTATGGCTACACCTTC.

V is TRBV9 and J is TRBJ2-6, with 8 bases aligning to TRBD1. CDR1 and CDR2 (germline): SGDLS, YYNGEE. V shed 0 bases and J 7 bases; nucleotides not matched to a gene: 12. This CDR3 is 18 amino acids long. The DNA of the CDR3 is TGTGCCAGCAGCGTAGAAAGCCCTTACAGGGGGAAAGCCAACGTCCTGACTTTC. Its translation: CASSVESPYRGKANVLTF. The whole variable domain, filled in from reference TRBV9 and TRBJ2-6, reads DSGVTQTPKHLITATGQRVTLRCSPRSGDLSVYWYQQSLDQGLQFLIQYYNGEERAKGNILERFSAQQFPDLHSELNLSSLELGDSALYFCASSVESPYRGKANVLTFGAGSRLTVL.

A single count supports this clone. V usage is TRBV25-1 and J usage is TRBJ2-1; TRBD1 matches 8 bases. Germline lookup yields CDR1 MGHDK and CDR2 SYGVNS. The CDR3 runs 16 residues. V gave up 6 bases and J gave up 1 base; unmatched junction bases: 8. CDR3 nucleotide sequence: TGTGCCAGCAGGTCACTGGACAGGGATTCCTACAATGAGCAGTTCTTC. It translates to CASRSLDRDSYNEQFF. The complete variable domain, with remaining parts taken from reference TRBV25-1 and TRBJ2-1, reads EADIYQTPRYLVIGTGKKITLECSQTMGHDKMYWYQQDPGMELHLIHYSYGVNSTEKGDLSSESTVSRIRTEHFPLTLESARPSHTSQYLCASRSLDRDSYNEQFFGPGTRLTVL.

The gene calls are TRBV7-2 and TRBJ2-4; D is perhaps TRBD2 (6 bases). The CDR3 loop spans 15 amino acids. Germline V CDR1 and CDR2: SGHTA, FQGNSA. V was clipped by 3 bases and J by 0 bases, with 9 bases between them. CDR3 nucleotide sequence: TGTGCCAGCAGCTTGGCGGGGATAGCCAAAAACATTCAGTACTTC. Encoded protein: CASSLAGIAKNIQYF. Looking up the rest from reference TRBV7-2 and TRBJ2-4 gives the full variable domain: GAGVSQSPSNKVTEKGKDVELRCDPISGHTALYWYRQSLGQGLEFLIYFQGNSAPDKSGLPSDRFSAERTGGSVSTLTIQRTQQEDSAVYLCASSLAGIAKNIQYFGAGTRLSVL.

This clone was counted a single time. This sequence joins TRBV24-1 and TRBJ2-7, with 7 bases aligning to TRBD1. The V gene end was trimmed by 9 bases and the J gene end by 2 bases; junction bases not matched to a gene: 12. This CDR3 region has 15 residues. Germline loops: CDR1 KGHDR, CDR2 SFDVKD. In DNA, the CDR3 is TGTGCCACCTTCCCGCACAGGGGACGGACCTACGAGCAGTACTTC. This codes for CATFPHRGRTYEQYF.

This chain connects TRBV2 to TRBJ1-2, with 8 bases aligning to TRBD1. The junction had 0 bases not matched to a gene; V was cut back by 1 base and J by 5 bases. Germline V gene lookup returns CDR1 SNHLY and CDR2 FYNNEI. CDR3 length: 13 amino acids. CDR3 sequence (DNA): TGTGCCAGCAGTGAAGGACAGGGGTATGGCTACACCTTC. Translation: CASSEGQGYGYTF.

As to this clone: Other nucleotide sequences from this sample produce the same CDR3. The chain recombines TRBV5-1 with TRBJ2-3, with D uncertain. The CDR3 runs to 14 residues. The V gene's germline CDR1 is SGHRS and CDR2 YFSETQ. The V end was cut by 1 base, the J end by 3 bases, with 9 bases between. The CDR3 spells CASSLSGGTDTQYF. CDR3 sequence (DNA): TGCGCCAGCAGCTTGAGTGGCGGAACAGATACGCAGTATTTT.

The chain recombines TRBV7-2 with TRBJ1-1, with D hard to call. Germline CDR1 and CDR2: SGHTA and FQGNSA. The CDR3 length is 14 residues. Trimming pared 0 bases from V and 0 bases from J, leaving 5 bases between. Here the CDR3 reads CASSLAPVNTEAFF. CDR3 nucleotides: TGTGCCAGCAGCTTAGCGCCAGTGAACACTGAAGCTTTCTTT.

The chain is built from TRBV12-3 or TRBV12-4 and TRBJ1-6, with no clear D. The CDR3 consists of 13 residues. V was clipped by 3 bases and J by 6 bases, with 6 bases between them. CDR3 in DNA: TGTGCCAGCAGTTTCTATGGTAATTCACCCCTCCACTTT. This sequence encodes CASSFYGNSPLHF.